The 15 T cell receptor beta chains below all came from one sample that was sequenced in a study of post-analysis software for immune sequencing data. These TCRs are of unknown antigen specificity. Libraries were made from TCR beta cDNA, and they carried unique molecular identifiers. TCRdb called the PCR reads again in MiXCR, with one record for every CDR3 protein. The data hold about 820,000 distinct CDR3 sequences, with around 53% observed a single time. Study-wide results and limits: Relative to controls, patients had about 5 TRBV segments at higher frequency, with TRBV5-6, TRBV5-1 and TRBV20-1 among these.

Sequences were obtained from blood. These receptors all come from a girl aged 5-17 years with multiple sclerosis.

The rearrangement uses TRBV5-1 and TRBJ2-1, with 8 bases aligning to TRBD2. The CDR3 totals 15 residues. Looked up from germline, CDR1 is SGHRS and CDR2 is YFSETQ. The trim removed 2 bases at V and 7 bases at J, leaving 8 bases unmatched. The CDR3 spells CASSFEAGVRNEQFF. The DNA for the CDR3 is TGCGCCAGCAGCTTCGAAGCGGGAGTACGAAATGAGCAGTTCTTC.

The J gene is TRBJ1-6, the V gene TRBV9, with 8 bases identical to TRBD1. The CDR3 spans 16 residues. The V gene's germline CDR1 is SGDLS and CDR2 YYNGEE. The trim removed 2 bases at V and 9 bases at J, leaving 10 bases unmatched. The CDR3 protein is CASSVDLAGGLSPLHF. The CDR3 bases are TGTGCCAGCAGCGTCGATCTCGCAGGGGGCCTTTCACCCCTCCACTTT.

This clonotype showed up many times. V and J are TRBV3-1 and TRBJ2-7; possible D gene TRBD2, 6 bases. Germline values: CDR1 LGHDT, CDR2 YNNKEL (reference sequence). CDR3 length: 16 residues. V lost 4 bases to trimming and J lost 0 bases, with 16 bases between them. CDR3 sequence (DNA): TGTGCCAGCAGCCTCAACCCTAGCGCCCTCTCCTACGAGCAGTACTTC. Its translation: CASSLNPSALSYEQYF.

This sequence joins TRBV4-1 and TRBJ1-1; the match to TRBD1 covers 10 bases. The CDR3 spans 16 residues. Trimming took 1 base from V and 0 from J; bases not matched to a gene: 2. The V gene's germline CDR1 is MGHRA and CDR2 YSYEKL. CDR3 nucleotide sequence: TGCGCCAGCAGCCAAGGGGACAGGGGCATGAACACTGAAGCTTTCTTT. Translating gives CASSQGDRGMNTEAFF.

This clonotype appeared a few times. The chain has TRBV7-9 and TRBJ2-1; a weak D match, TRBD2 (6 bases). The CDR3 consists of 15 residues. CDR1 SEHNR and CDR2 FQNEAQ come from the germline V gene (reference sequence). V was cut by 5 bases and J by 7 bases, with 18 bases left in between. The CDR3 nucleotides read TGTGCCAGCAGCCTTCCGGGACTCGAGCGAAATGAGCAGTTCTTC. Protein: CASSLPGLERNEQFF.

This chain links TRBV7-2 with TRBJ1-2, with D maybe TRBD1 (5 bases). The CDR3 has 15 residues. Trimming took 1 base from V and 4 from J, leaving 13 bases between them. CDR1 and CDR2 (germline): SGHTA, FQGNSA. CDR3 nucleotide sequence: TGTGCCAGCAGCTTAGTTCCTCTGGGGGTCTATGGCTACACCTTC. Translated: CASSLVPLGVYGYTF.

The rearrangement uses TRBV5-1 and TRBJ2-1; D remains ambiguous. TRBJ2-7 matches the DNA end more closely, so the J call is doubtful. The germline gives CDR1 SGHRS, CDR2 YFSETQ. The CDR3 has 14 residues. The CDR3: CASSLDAEYYEQYF. The CDR3 DNA is TGCGCCAGCAGCTTGGATGCGGAATACTACGAGCAGTACTTC.

The chain links TRBV19 to TRBJ2-5; 13 bases are shared with TRBD2. CDR3 length: 17 residues. The V gene's germline CDR1 is LNHDA and CDR2 SQIVND (reference sequence). The V segment lost 4 bases and the J segment 3 bases; nucleotides outside the gene matches: 8. CDR3 sequence (DNA): TGTGCCAGTAGTAGCTCCGGGACTAGCGGGGTTGAAGAGACCCAGTACTTC. Protein: CASSSSGTSGVEETQYF.

This clonotype was seen once. The chain is built from TRBV5-1 and TRBJ2-1; D may be TRBD1 (6 bases). The CDR3 has 15 amino acids. Germline V lookup: CDR1 SGHRS, CDR2 YFSETQ. V lost 1 base and J 1 base, leaving 9 bases between the germline ends. The CDR3 bases are TGCGCCAGCAGCTTGAGACAGGTTTCCTACAATGAGCAGTTCTTC. Translating it yields CASSLRQVSYNEQFF.

The chain combines TRBV7-9 with TRBJ1-2, with D hard to call. Trimming stripped 2 bases from V and 4 bases from J, with 11 bases between. Germline V CDR1 and CDR2: SEHNR, FQNEAQ (reference sequence). This CDR3 contains 14 residues. The CDR3 DNA reads as TGTGCCAGCAGCTTATCGCGGGGAGTCTATGGCTACACCTTC. This gives the protein CASSLSRGVYGYTF. The entire variable domain, with the rest obtained from reference TRBV7-9 and TRBJ1-2, is as follows: DTGVSQNPRHKITKRGQNVTFRCDPISEHNRLYWYRQTLGQGPEFLTYFQNEAQLEKSRLLSDRFSAERPKGSFSTLEIQRTEQGDSAMYLCASSLSRGVYGYTFGSGTRLTVV.

In its sample, this clonotype was seen a few times. This chain connects TRBV5-5 to TRBJ2-2; TRBD2 agrees at 9 bases. The CDR3 totals 15 residues. The ends lost 4 bases at V and 4 bases at J; junction bases unmatched: 5. The V gene's germline CDR1 is SGHKS and CDR2 YYEKEE (reference sequence). CDR3 sequence: CASSPGLAFTGELFF. CDR3 DNA: TGTGCCAGCAGCCCGGGACTAGCTTTCACCGGGGAGCTGTTTTTT.

The CDR3 loop reads CASSPLGGGYEYEQFF. The DNA of the CDR3 is TGCGCCAGCAGCCCCTTAGGAGGTGGTTACGAATATGAGCAGTTCTTC. The chain links TRBV4-1 to TRBJ2-1; D is possibly TRBD2 (5 bases). With 4 bases removed from V and 8 bases from J, the gap between germline ends came to 21 bases. The germline gives CDR1 MGHRA, CDR2 YSYEKL. The CDR3 is 16 residues long.

This clonotype was seen just once. V gene TRBV5-1 combines with J gene TRBJ2-3; D gene uncertain. The V end was cut by 0 bases, the J end by 3 bases, with 11 bases between. The CDR3 contains 15 residues. Germline V gives CDR1 SGHRS, CDR2 YFSETQ. CDR3 nucleotide sequence: TGCGCCAGCAGCTTGGAGGGAAGGGTGACAGATACGCAGTATTTT. Its protein product is CASSLEGRVTDTQYF. Looking up the rest from reference TRBV5-1 and TRBJ2-3 gives the full variable domain: KAGVTQTPRYLIKTRGQQVTLSCSPISGHRSVSWYQQTPGQGLQFLFEYFSETQRNKGNFPGRFSGRQFSNSRSEMNVSTLELGDSALYLCASSLEGRVTDTQYFGPGTRLTVL.

V and J are TRBV6-1 and TRBJ2-7, with D unclear. The CDR3 is made up of 13 amino acids. The V end lost 0 bases, the J end lost 6 bases, and 9 bases lay between the germline ends. Germline CDR1 MNHNS, CDR2 SASEGT. This chain's CDR3 is CASSEAEPSEQYF. CDR3 nucleotide sequence: TGTGCCAGCAGTGAAGCAGAACCAAGCGAGCAGTACTTC.

The chain employs TRBV5-1 and TRBJ1-2; the match to TRBD1 covers 11 bases. In germline, CDR1 is SGHRS, CDR2 YFSETQ. This CDR3 has 14 amino acids. J gave up 8 bases and V 7 bases, and 10 bases lay outside the gene matches. The CDR3 coding sequence is TGCGCCAGCCGAGGAGGACAGGGGGCTGGAGGCTACACCTTC. This gives the protein CASRGGQGAGGYTF.